Sequencing of this T cell receptor (beta chain) was carried out in a study of T cells in Graves' hyperthyroidism and ophthalmopathy. Study observations and caveats: Patients with ophthalmopathy were separated from those with stable hyperthyroidism by a 13 V-J model. Among thyroid clonotypes expanded above 0.001, most also appeared in blood.

Germline-derived CDR1 and CDR2 are WNHNN and SYGVQD (reference sequence). The CDR3 length is 15 residues. Trimming pared 0 bases from V and 2 bases from J, leaving 7 bases between. TCR beta CDR3 regions were amplified from RNA. The primer set for the first-round RT-PCR of the TCR CDR3 was HTBI. TCRdb used MiXCR to reprocess the multiplex PCR reads, holding one entry per CDR3 protein. The sample has some 440,000 distinct CDR3 sequences; 15% to 19% are singletons. The study left out patients who had uncontrolled infection, other autoimmune disease, pregnancy or lactation. The PBMCs studied were ones that came from roughly 9.4 ml fresh peripheral blood. This clonotype was seen ten or more times. Its antigen remains unknown.

The TCR comes from a woman aged 18-35 years with Graves' hyperthyroidism. The V and J genes are TRBV10-1 and TRBJ2-2; the D is unclear. The specimen sequenced was blood. As DNA, the CDR3 is TGCGCCAGCAGTGAGTCCGGAGCCAACACCGGGGAGCTGTTTTTT. Amino acids: CASSESGANTGELFF.